This T cell receptor beta chain was captured by sequencing in a study of cytomegalovirus exposure and HLA in healthy donors. Trimming took 6 bases from V and 8 from J; bases not matched to a gene: 8. Germline V CDR1 and CDR2: SQVTM, ANQGSEA. CDR3 length: 13 amino acids. Study conclusions and caveats: Specificity for CMV antigens was confirmed in vitro for a few of the CMV-associated chains.

Sequencing was performed with immunoSEQ multiplex PCR; in TCRdb, only in-frame clones are kept and a portion is missing. The profile shows tens of thousands of clones, approximately 93% of them singletons. Comment on this clone: Its antigen remains unknown.

This TCR was recovered from a man aged 18 to 29 in good health and CMV-seropositive. Sequenced: PBMCs. V and J are TRBV29-1 and TRBJ1-2; the match to TRBD1 covers 11 bases. Here the CDR3 reads CSVRDRGWQGYTF. CDR3 coding DNA: TGCAGCGTACGGGACAGGGGGTGGCAAGGCTACACCTTC.